What follows are 22 T cell receptor beta chains derived from one specimen sequenced in a study of long-term antiretroviral therapy in people with HIV. The libraries were made with immunoSEQ v3.0 at survey level. Clones were read by immunoSEQ multiplex PCR, and TCRdb kept only the in-frame ones, dropping some. The table records 15,000 to 20,000 clones, roughly four fifths of them present only once. The sequenced sample was unsorted PBMCs, obtained 0.1 years after starting antiretroviral therapy. The receptors come from a man between 18 and 35 years old with HIV.

The chain has TRBV19 and TRBJ2-2; D is possibly TRBD2 (5 bases). Trimming stripped 4 bases from V and 5 bases from J, with 8 bases between. Germline V gives CDR1 LNHDA, CDR2 SQIVND (reference sequence). The CDR3 sequence is 13 residues long. CDR3 DNA: TGTGCCAGTAGTAAAACTAGTACCGGGGAGCTGTTTTTT. Translation gives CASSKTSTGELFF.

V gene TRBV4-3 combines with J gene TRBJ2-7, with TRBD1 identical over 7 bases. The CDR3 consists of 16 residues. Trimming removed 2 bases from V and 7 bases from J; junction bases left unmatched: 14. Germline CDR1 and CDR2: LGHNA and YSLEER. The CDR3 region has the DNA TGCGCCAGCAGCCAAACCATGACAGGGATACGTGGGGAGCAGTACTTC. Translated: CASSQTMTGIRGEQYF.

The gene calls are TRBV9 and TRBJ2-2; TRBD2 aligns across 8 bases. Germline V gene sequence: CDR1 SGDLS, CDR2 YYNGEE. V lost 0 bases and J lost 5; bases outside the gene matches: 6. The CDR3 sequence is 16 residues long. CDR3 region: CASSVVAGGPTGELFF. CDR3 coding DNA: TGTGCCAGCAGCGTAGTTGCGGGGGGCCCAACCGGGGAGCTGTTTTTT.

For the CDR3, the DNA is TGCAGCGTTGCAACCTACGAGCAGTACTTC. It specifies CSVATYEQYF. This sequence joins TRBV29-1 and TRBJ2-7, with no clear D. V dropped 4 bases and J dropped 2 bases, with 3 bases sitting between them. The CDR3 is 10 amino acids. Germline-derived CDR1 and CDR2 are SQVTM and ANQGSEA.

The sample holds a few counts of this clone. The CDR3 spells CASSPPGGYGYTF. The CDR3 coding sequence is TGTGCCAGCAGTCCCCCTGGGGGGTATGGCTACACCTTC. The chain employs TRBV25-1 and TRBJ1-2; maybe TRBD1 (5 bases). The CDR3 runs 13 residues. The ends were cut back, 5 bases at V and 5 bases at J, with 12 bases in the middle. Germline values: CDR1 MGHDK, CDR2 SYGVNS.

The genes are TRBV13 and TRBJ2-1; possible D gene TRBD1, 5 bases. Germline V gene lookup returns CDR1 PRHDT and CDR2 FYEKMQ (reference sequence). This CDR3 is built from 15 residues. The V end lost 0 bases, the J end lost 6 bases, and 12 bases lay between the germline ends. CDR3 region: CASSLGSPRANEQFF. The CDR3 DNA reads as TGTGCCAGCAGCTTAGGGAGTCCCAGGGCCAATGAGCAGTTCTTC.

The chain links TRBV30 to TRBJ2-5; possible D gene TRBD1, 5 bases. From germline, CDR1 is GTSNPN and CDR2 SVGIG (reference sequence). V shed 2 bases and J shed 4 bases, with 8 bases lying between them. The CDR3 has 12 residues. CDR3 in amino acids: CAWSHQGETQYF. In DNA form, the CDR3 reads TGTGCCTGGAGTCATCAGGGAGAGACCCAGTACTTC. Drawing the rest from reference TRBV30 and TRBJ2-5, the complete variable domain is SQTIHQWPATLVQPVGSPLSLECTVEGTSNPNLYWYRQAAGRGLQLLFYSVGIGQISSEVPQNLSASRPQDRQFILSSKKLLLSDSGFYLCAWSHQGETQYFGPGTRLLVL.

The V and J genes are TRBV19 and TRBJ2-1; TRBD1 matches at 9 bases. The germline V gene encodes CDR1 LNHDA and CDR2 SQIVND (reference sequence). This CDR3 is 15 amino acids long. J lost 4 bases, V lost 3 bases, and 4 bases had no gene match. For the CDR3, the DNA is TGTGCCAGTAGTATTGGGACAGGGTCATACAATGAGCAGTTCTTC. This gives the protein CASSIGTGSYNEQFF.

The J gene is TRBJ1-4, the V gene TRBV14; D might be TRBD1 (5 bases). The CDR3 has 17 amino acids. V was shortened by 3 bases and J by 6 bases, with 20 bases between the two germline ends. The V gene's germline CDR1 is SGHDN and CDR2 FVKESK. The CDR3 loop is CASSQDPLTGLYEKLFF. CDR3 DNA: TGTGCCAGCAGCCAGGACCCACTCACGGGACTTTATGAAAAACTGTTTTTT.

CDR3 amino acids: CASSINRGTEAFF. The CDR3 DNA reads as TGTGCCAGCAGCATAAACAGGGGCACTGAAGCTTTCTTT. The rearrangement links TRBV11-1 to TRBJ1-1, with 7 bases lining up with TRBD1. The CDR3 runs 13 residues. The junction had 4 bases not matched to a gene; V was cut back by 5 bases and J by 4 bases. Germline V gene lookup returns CDR1 SGHAT and CDR2 FQDESV (reference sequence).

This clone occurred once. The chain recombines TRBV5-6 with TRBJ1-2; tentatively, D is TRBD1 (6 bases). This CDR3 is built from 14 residues. The V gene lost 0 bases and the J gene lost 3 bases, with 9 bases spanning the gap. Germline V gene data show CDR1 as SGHDT and CDR2 as YYEEEE. CDR3 amino acids: CASSLGTGHYGYTF. CDR3 bases: TGTGCCAGCAGCTTGGGAACAGGGCACTATGGCTACACCTTC.

The chain carries TRBV7-6 and TRBJ2-2; 7 positions match TRBD2. Germline CDR1 reads SGHVS; CDR2 reads FNYEAQ. The length of the CDR3 is 16 residues. Losses at the gene ends were 4 bases for V and 3 bases for J; bases not matched to a gene: 8. The CDR3: CASSSPGAGYTGELFF. For the CDR3, the DNA is TGTGCCAGCAGCTCCCCAGGAGCGGGGTACACCGGGGAGCTGTTTTTT.

The chain combines TRBV10-3 with TRBJ2-7, with D perhaps TRBD2 (6 bases). Germline CDR1 is ENHRY and CDR2 is SYGVKD. This CDR3 comprises 14 residues. V lost 6 bases and J 0 bases, leaving 12 bases between the germline ends. The CDR3 spells CAISGGPSSYEQYF. DNA of the CDR3: TGTGCCATCAGCGGGGGACCTAGCTCCTACGAGCAGTACTTC.

This clone was observed a handful of times. This chain links TRBV5-4 with TRBJ1-2; D is possibly TRBD1 (5 bases). The CDR3 runs 14 residues. Per the germline V gene, CDR1 is SGHNT and CDR2 is YYREEE (reference sequence). V was cut by 7 bases and J by 5 bases, with 18 bases left in between. The CDR3 is CASHVAGGGYGYTF. The CDR3 region has the DNA TGTGCCAGCCACGTGGCGGGGGGAGGGTATGGCTACACCTTC. Filled out from reference TRBV5-4 and TRBJ1-2, the complete variable domain reads ETGVTQSPTHLIKTRGQQVTLRCSSQSGHNTVSWYQQALGQGPQFIFQYYREEENGRGNFPPRFSGLQFPNYSSELNVNALELDDSALYLCASHVAGGGYGYTFGSGTRLTVV.

This clone has a handful of counts. The CDR3 DNA is TGTGCCAGCAGCCCCAGTCGGGCCCTTACAATAGGCAATTCACCCCTCCACTTT. It specifies CASSPSRALTIGNSPLHF. V gene TRBV7-8 combines with J gene TRBJ1-6; D unclear. Germline CDR1 SGHVS, CDR2 FQNEAQ. Trimming removed 5 bases at V and 7 bases at J, with 24 bases between. The CDR3 runs 18 residues.

This clone was detected once. The chain joins TRBV10-3 to TRBJ1-1, with D tentatively TRBD1 (5 bases). V was shortened by 10 bases and J by 0 bases, with 12 bases between the two germline ends. Germline V gives CDR1 ENHRY, CDR2 SYGVKD. CDR3 size: 13 residues. The CDR3 nucleotides are TGTGCCACTACAGGACCCATGAACACTGAAGCTTTCTTT. This translates into CATTGPMNTEAFF.

The CDR3 coding sequence is TGTGCCAGCAGCTGGGCCGGGGGCTGGACCTACGAGCAGTACTTC. This translates into CASSWAGGWTYEQYF. V usage is TRBV5-6 and J usage is TRBJ2-7, with D possibly being TRBD1 or TRBD2 (6 bases each). Germline loops: CDR1 SGHDT, CDR2 YYEEEE. V was trimmed by 3 bases and J by 2 bases, leaving 15 bases between them. There are 15 residues in the CDR3.

The chain couples TRBV6-6 to TRBJ2-2; 8 bases are shared with TRBD2. The junction had 1 base not matched to a gene; V was cut back by 7 bases and J by 3 bases. The CDR3 extends over 13 amino acids. CDR1 MNHNY and CDR2 SVGAGI come from the germline V gene (reference sequence). CDR3 coding DNA: TGTGCCAGCACAGCGGGAGACACCGGGGAGCTGTTTTTT. It specifies CASTAGDTGELFF.

This clone occurred once. The rearrangement joins TRBV4-3 to TRBJ2-5; unclear D gene. Trimming cost V 4 bases and J 0 bases, with 15 bases left between them. Germline V gene data show CDR1 as LGHNA and CDR2 as YSLEER. CDR3 length: 16 amino acids. CDR3 amino acids: CASSLHYSSYQETQYF. DNA for the CDR3: TGCGCCAGCAGCCTCCACTATTCGTCGTACCAAGAGACCCAGTACTTC.

V usage is TRBV19 and J usage is TRBJ2-6; D gene ambiguous. The germline V gene has CDR1 LNHDA and CDR2 SQIVND (reference sequence). Trimming removed 5 bases at V and 1 base at J, with 0 bases between. The CDR3 loop spans 12 amino acids. In nucleotides, the CDR3 is TGTGCCAGTAGTTCTGGGGCCAACGTCCTGACTTTC. It translates to CASSSGANVLTF.

The chain links TRBV6-5 to TRBJ2-3; 12 nucleotides align to TRBD2. Germline V gives CDR1 MNHEY, CDR2 SVGAGI. The CDR3 runs to 12 residues. Trimming removed 6 bases from V and 10 bases from J; junction bases left unmatched: 2. The CDR3 is CASRPSGRAQYF. The DNA for the CDR3 is TGTGCCAGCAGACCTAGCGGGAGGGCGCAGTATTTT.

This clone was seen only a few times. The chain has TRBV25-1 and TRBJ2-7; D ambiguous. The CDR3 has 11 amino acids. V lost 8 bases to trimming and J lost 4 bases, with 9 bases between them. CDR1 and CDR2 (germline): MGHDK, SYGVNS. CDR3 protein: CASLRGYEQYF. The CDR3 nucleotides are TGTGCCAGCTTGAGAGGTTACGAGCAGTACTTC.